This T cell receptor beta chain is from a study of blood T cell repertoires in COVID-19. Study-level background: PBMCs, B-cell-depleted T cells, or T cells were the source of the cDNA or gDNA that made up the material.

Only in-frame clones appear in the TCRdb table, and some are missing; sequencing was by immunoSEQ multiplex PCR. The repertoire holds roughly 79,000 clones, with around 90% as singletons. This clone is a singleton in its sample. The CDR3 spans 15 residues. Trimming shortened V by 6 bases and J by 7 bases, and 17 bases separated the two germline ends. Germline V gene data show CDR1 as SGDLS and CDR2 as YYNGEE. This sequence originates from a woman between 45 and 65 years old with acute or convalescent COVID-19. The chain joins TRBV9 to TRBJ1-6; weak D call: TRBD1 (6 bases). The sequencing sample was made of peripheral blood. The CDR3 spells CASNPTGSGNSPLHF. The DNA of the CDR3 is TGTGCCAGCAACCCCACAGGGTCTGGAAATTCACCCCTCCACTTT.